This T cell receptor beta chain was recovered during a study of CD8 T cells in ankylosing spondylitis. The CDR3 runs to 15 residues. The junction had 10 bases not matched to a gene; V was cut back by 8 bases and J by 4 bases. From germline, CDR1 is SGHVS and CDR2 FQNEAQ. One entry per CDR3 protein, called by TCRdb with MiXCR from the 5' RACE reads. The sample shows hundreds of thousands of distinct CDR3 sequences, more than 9% of them seen only once. The chain is built from TRBV7-8 and TRBJ2-1, with 8 bases aligning to TRBD2. Sequenced input: blood, either unsorted or a sorted T cell fraction (not recorded which). The clonotype comes from a male donor with ankylosing spondylitis or in good health (not recorded which). CDR3 in DNA: TGTGCCAGCGGCCCCGGGGGGGCTCGGTACAATGAGCAGTTCTTC. Protein: CASGPGGARYNEQFF.